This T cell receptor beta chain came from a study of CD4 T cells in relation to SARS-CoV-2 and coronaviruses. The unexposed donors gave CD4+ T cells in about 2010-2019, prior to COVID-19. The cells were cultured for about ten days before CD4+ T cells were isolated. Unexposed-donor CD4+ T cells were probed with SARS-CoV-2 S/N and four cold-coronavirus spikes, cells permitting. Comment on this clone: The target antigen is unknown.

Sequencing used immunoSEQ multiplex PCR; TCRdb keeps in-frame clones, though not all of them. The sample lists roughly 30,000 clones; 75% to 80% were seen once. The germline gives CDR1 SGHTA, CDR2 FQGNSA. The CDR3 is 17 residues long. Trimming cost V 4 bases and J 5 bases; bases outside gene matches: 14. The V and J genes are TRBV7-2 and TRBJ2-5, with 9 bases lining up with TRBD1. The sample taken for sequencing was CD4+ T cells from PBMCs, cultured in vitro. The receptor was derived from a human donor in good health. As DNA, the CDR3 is TGTGCCAGCAGCTCCCCCCCTTGGACAGGGGTGGGGGAGACCCAGTACTTC. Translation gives CASSSPPWTGVGETQYF.